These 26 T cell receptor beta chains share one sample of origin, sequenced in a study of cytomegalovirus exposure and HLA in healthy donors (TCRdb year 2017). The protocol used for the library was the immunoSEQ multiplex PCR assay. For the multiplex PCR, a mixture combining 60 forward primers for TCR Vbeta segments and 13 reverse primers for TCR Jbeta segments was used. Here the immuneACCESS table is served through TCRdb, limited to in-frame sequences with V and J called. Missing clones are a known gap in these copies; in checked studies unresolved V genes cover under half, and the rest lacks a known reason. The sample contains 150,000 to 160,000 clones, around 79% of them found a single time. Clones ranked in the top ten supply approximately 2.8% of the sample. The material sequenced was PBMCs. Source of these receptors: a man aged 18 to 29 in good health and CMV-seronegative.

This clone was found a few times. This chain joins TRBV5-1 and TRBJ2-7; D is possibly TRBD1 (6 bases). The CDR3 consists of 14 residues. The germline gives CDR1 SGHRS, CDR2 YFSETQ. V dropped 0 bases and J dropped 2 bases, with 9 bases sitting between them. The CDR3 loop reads CASSLATGAYEQYF. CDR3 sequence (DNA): TGCGCCAGCAGCTTGGCGACAGGAGCCTACGAGCAGTACTTC.

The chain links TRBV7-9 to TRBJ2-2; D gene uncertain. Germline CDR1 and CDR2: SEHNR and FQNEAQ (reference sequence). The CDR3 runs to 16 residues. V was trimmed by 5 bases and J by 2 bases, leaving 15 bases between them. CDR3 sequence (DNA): TGTGCCAGCAGCCCCGGTTATTTCGGTAACACCGGGGAGCTGTTTTTT. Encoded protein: CASSPGYFGNTGELFF.

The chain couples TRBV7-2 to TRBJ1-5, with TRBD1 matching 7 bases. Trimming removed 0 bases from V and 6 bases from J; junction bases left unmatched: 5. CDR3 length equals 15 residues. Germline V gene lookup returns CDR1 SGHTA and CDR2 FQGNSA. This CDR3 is CASSLADRVGQPQHF. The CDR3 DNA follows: TGTGCCAGCAGCTTAGCCGACAGGGTTGGTCAGCCCCAGCATTTT.

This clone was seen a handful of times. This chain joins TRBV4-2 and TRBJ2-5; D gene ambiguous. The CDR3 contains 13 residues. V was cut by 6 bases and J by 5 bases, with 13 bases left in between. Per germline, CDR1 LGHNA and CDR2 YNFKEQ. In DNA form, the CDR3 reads TGTGCCAGCAGTCGGAGCTTGGGTGAGACCCAGTACTTC. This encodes CASSRSLGETQYF.

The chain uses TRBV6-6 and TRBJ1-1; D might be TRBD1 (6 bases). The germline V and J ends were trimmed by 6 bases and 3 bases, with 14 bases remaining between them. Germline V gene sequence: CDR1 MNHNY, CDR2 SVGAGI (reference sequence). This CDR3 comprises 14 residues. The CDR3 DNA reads TGTGCCAGCAGCCCGAAGGGGGTCGACACTGAAGCTTTCTTT. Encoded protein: CASSPKGVDTEAFF.

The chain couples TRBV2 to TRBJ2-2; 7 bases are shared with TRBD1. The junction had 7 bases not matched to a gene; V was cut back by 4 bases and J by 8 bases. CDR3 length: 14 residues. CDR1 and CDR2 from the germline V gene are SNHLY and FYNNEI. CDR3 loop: CASSGYRGPGELFF. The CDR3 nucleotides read TGTGCCAGCAGTGGCTACAGGGGTCCAGGGGAGCTGTTTTTT.

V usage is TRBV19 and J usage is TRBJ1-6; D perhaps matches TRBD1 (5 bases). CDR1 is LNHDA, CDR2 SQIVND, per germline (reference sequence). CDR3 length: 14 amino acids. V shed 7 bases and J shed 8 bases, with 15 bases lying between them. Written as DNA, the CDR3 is TGTGCCAGTAAAATGGCCTGGGGGGATTCACCCCTCCACTTT. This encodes CASKMAWGDSPLHF.

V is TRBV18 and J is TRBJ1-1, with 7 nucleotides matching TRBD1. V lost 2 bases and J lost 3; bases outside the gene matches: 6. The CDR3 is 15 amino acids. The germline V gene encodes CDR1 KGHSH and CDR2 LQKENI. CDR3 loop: CASSPGRGLDTEAFF. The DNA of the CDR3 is TGTGCCAGCTCACCAGGTAGGGGGCTGGACACTGAAGCTTTCTTT. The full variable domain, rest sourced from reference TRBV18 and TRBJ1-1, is NAGVMQNPRHLVRRRGQEARLRCSPMKGHSHVYWYRQLPEEGLKFMVYLQKENIIDESGMPKERFSAEFPKEGPSILRIQQVVRGDSAAYFCASSPGRGLDTEAFFGQGTRLTVV.

CDR3 in DNA: TGTGCCAGCAGCTTAACCCCAGGGGGCTATGGCTACACCTTC. Amino acid sequence: CASSLTPGGYGYTF. This rearrangement joins TRBV7-3 to TRBJ1-2, with 7 bases aligning to TRBD1. Losses at the gene ends were 0 bases for V and 4 bases for J; bases not matched to a gene: 2. The CDR3 has 14 residues. Germline V CDR1 and CDR2: SGHTA, FQGTGA.

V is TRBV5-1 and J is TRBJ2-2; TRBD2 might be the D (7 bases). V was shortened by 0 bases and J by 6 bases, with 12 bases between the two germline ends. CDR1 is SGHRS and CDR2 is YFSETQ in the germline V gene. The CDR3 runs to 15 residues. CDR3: CASSLVGGLAGELFF. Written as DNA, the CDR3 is TGCGCCAGCAGCTTGGTCGGGGGGCTGGCCGGGGAGCTGTTTTTT.

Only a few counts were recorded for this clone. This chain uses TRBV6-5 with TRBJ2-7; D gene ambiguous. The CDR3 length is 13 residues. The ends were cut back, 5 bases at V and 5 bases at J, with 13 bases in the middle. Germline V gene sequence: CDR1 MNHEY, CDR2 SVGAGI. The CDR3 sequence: CASSKTVYHEQYF. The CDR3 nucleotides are TGTGCCAGCAGTAAGACTGTTTACCACGAGCAGTACTTC.

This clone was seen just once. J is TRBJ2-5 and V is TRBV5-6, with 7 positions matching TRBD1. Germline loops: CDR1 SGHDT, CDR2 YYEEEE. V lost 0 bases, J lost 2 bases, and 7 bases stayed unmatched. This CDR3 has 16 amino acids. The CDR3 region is CASSLVGGRGQETQYF. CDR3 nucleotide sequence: TGTGCCAGCAGCTTGGTAGGAGGCAGGGGGCAAGAGACCCAGTACTTC.

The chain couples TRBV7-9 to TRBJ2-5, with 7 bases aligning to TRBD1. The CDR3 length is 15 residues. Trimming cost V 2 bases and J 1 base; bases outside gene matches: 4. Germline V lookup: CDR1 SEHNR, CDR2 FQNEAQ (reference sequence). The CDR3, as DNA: TGTGCCAGCAGCTTACCGGACAGGCCCCAAGAGACCCAGTACTTC. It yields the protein CASSLPDRPQETQYF.

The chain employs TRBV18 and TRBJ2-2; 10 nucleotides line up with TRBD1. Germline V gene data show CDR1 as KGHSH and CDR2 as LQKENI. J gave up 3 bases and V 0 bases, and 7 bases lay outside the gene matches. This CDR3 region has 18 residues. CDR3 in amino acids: CASSPPSGTGADTGELFF. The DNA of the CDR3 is TGTGCCAGCTCACCACCTTCAGGGACAGGGGCAGACACCGGGGAGCTGTTTTTT.

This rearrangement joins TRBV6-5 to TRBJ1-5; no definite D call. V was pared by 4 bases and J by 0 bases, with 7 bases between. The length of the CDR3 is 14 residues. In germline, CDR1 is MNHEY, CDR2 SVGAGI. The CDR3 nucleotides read TGTGCCAGCAGTTCATCCTATAGCAATCAGCCCCAGCATTTT. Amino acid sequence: CASSSSYSNQPQHF.

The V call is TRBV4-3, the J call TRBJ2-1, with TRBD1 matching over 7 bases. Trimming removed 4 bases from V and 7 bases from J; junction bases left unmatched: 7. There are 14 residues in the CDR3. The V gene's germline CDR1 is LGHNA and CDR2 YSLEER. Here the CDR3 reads CASSRDRDLNEQFF. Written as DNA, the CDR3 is TGCGCCAGCAGCCGGGACAGAGATTTAAATGAGCAGTTCTTC.

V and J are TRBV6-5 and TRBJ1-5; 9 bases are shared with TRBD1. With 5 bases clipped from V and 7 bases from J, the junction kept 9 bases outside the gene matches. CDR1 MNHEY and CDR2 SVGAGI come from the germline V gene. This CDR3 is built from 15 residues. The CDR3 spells CASSRDRAAGQPQHF. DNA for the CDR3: TGTGCCAGCAGTCGGGACAGGGCGGCAGGACAGCCCCAGCATTTT.

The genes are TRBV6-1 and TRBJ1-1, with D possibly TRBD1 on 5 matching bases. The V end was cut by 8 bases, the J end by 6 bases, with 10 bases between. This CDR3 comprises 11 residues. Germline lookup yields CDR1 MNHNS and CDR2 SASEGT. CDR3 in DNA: TGTGCCAGCTTTAAGGGGTCTGAAGCTTTCTTT. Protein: CASFKGSEAFF.

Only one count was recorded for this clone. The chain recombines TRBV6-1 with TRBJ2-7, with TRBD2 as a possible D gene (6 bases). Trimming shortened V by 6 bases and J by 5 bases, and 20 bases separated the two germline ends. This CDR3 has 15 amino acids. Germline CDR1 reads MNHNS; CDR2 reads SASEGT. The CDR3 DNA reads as TGTGCCAGCAGGCACCTCCGCGGGGCGGGCGACGAGCAGTACTTC. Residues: CASRHLRGAGDEQYF.

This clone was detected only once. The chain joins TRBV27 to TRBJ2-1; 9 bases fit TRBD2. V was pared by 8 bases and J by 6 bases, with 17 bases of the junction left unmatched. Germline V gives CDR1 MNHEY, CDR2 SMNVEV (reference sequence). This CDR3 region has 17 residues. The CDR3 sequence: CASGKGAAGGPRNEQFF. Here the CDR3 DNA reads TGTGCCAGCGGGAAGGGCGCGGCGGGGGGGCCCCGCAATGAGCAGTTCTTC.

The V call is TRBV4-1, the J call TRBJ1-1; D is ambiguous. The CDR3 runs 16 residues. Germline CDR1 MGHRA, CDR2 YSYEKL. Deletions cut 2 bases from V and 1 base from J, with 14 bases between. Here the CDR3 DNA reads TGCGCCAGCAGCCAATATGGTATCGGCGGGAACACTGAAGCTTTCTTT. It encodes CASSQYGIGGNTEAFF.

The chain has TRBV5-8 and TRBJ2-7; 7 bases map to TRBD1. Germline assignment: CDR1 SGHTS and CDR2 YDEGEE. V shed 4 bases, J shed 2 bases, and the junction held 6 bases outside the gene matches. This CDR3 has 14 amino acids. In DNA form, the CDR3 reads TGTGCCAGCAGCCGACAGGGAAGTCCCTACGAGCAGTACTTC. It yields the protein CASSRQGSPYEQYF.

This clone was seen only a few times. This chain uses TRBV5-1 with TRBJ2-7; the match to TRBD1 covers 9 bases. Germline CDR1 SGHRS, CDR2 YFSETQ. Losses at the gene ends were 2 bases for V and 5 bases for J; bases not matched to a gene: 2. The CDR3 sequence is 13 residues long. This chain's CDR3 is CASSLRTGDEQYV. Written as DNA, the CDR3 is TGCGCCAGCAGCTTACGGACAGGGGACGAGCAGTACGTC.

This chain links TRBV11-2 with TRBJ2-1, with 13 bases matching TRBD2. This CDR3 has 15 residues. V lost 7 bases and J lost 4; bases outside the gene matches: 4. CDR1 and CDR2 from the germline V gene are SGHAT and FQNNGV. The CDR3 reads CASTRLAGGYNEQFF. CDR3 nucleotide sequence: TGTGCCAGCACGAGACTAGCGGGAGGATACAATGAGCAGTTCTTC.

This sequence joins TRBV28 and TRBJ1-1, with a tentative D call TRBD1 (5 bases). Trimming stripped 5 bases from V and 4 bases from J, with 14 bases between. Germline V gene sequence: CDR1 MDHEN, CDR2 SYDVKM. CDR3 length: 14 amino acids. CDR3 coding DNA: TGTGCCAGCAGTCCCCGGACGGGGGGCACTGAAGCTTTCTTT. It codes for CASSPRTGGTEAFF.

CDR3 in amino acids: CASSQDWAGHSYEQYF. The CDR3 DNA follows: TGTGCCAGCAGCCAAGATTGGGCAGGGCATAGCTACGAGCAGTACTTC. The chain joins TRBV4-2 to TRBJ2-5; D possibly corresponds to TRBD1 (5 bases). The DNA matches TRBJ2-7 better at its end, which makes the J call doubtful. This CDR3 region has 16 residues. Germline CDR1 reads LGHNA; CDR2 reads YNFKEQ.